This T cell receptor (beta chain) was documented in a study of cytomegalovirus exposure and HLA in healthy donors. The PCR was carried out with 60 Vbeta primers and 13 Jbeta primers. Profiling relied on immunoSEQ multiplex PCR, and the TCRdb table lists in-frame clones only, not all of them. The sample's table shows tens of thousands of clones. Concerning this clone: Its antigen is unidentified.

These donors, healthy bone marrow donors, were studied. V lost 1 base, J lost 0 bases, and 7 bases lay in between. The CDR3 consists of 15 residues. Germline V CDR1 and CDR2: LNHNV, YYDKDF (reference sequence). Study-level findings and limits: Several of the most significant clusters appeared, in a later analysis, to be linked to common viral pathogens. Indistinguishable V segments such as TRBV6-2 and TRBV6-3 were excluded. About 90% or about 30% of the time was how often most TCR beta V segments were productive, according to an earlier analysis.

The receptor comes from a man between 45 and 60 years old in good health and CMV-seronegative. Sequenced input: PBMCs. This chain joins TRBV15 and TRBJ1-5; unclear D gene. This CDR3 reads CATSRGANSNQPQHF. In nucleotides, the CDR3 is TGTGCCACCAGCAGAGGGGCCAATAGCAATCAGCCCCAGCATTTT.